The clone carrying this T cell receptor (beta chain) was seen a handful of times. This sample is drawn from a study of early T cells in non-severe SARS-CoV-2 infection. TCRdb processed the 5' RACE reads anew with MiXCR; each CDR3 protein has one entry. The profile shows about 80,000 distinct CDR3 sequences, 12% of them singletons. This receptor was obtained from an adult who was a healthcare worker with PCR-confirmed SARS-CoV-2 infection or an uninfected control (not recorded which). The donor label of this sample is uncertain. The material sequenced was whole blood, taken at baseline.

The CDR3 protein is CASSQLGTAVAYEQYF. CDR3 nucleotide sequence: TGTGCCAGCAGCCAGTTAGGGACAGCCGTTGCCTACGAGCAGTACTTC. This chain connects TRBV7-6 to TRBJ2-7; TRBD1 aligns across 7 bases. Germline loops: CDR1 SGHVS, CDR2 FNYEAQ. The V segment lost 5 bases and the J segment 2 bases; nucleotides outside the gene matches: 12. The CDR3 spans 16 residues.